The 16 T cell receptor beta chains presented below share a single source sample, sequenced in a study of blood T cell repertoires in COVID-19. Libraries were prepared by immunoSEQ multiplex PCR; TCRdb keeps only in-frame clonotypes and omits some of them. In the table there are about 270,000 clones, about nine tenths of which are singletons. The sample comprised PBMCs or T cells enriched from blood (not recorded which). The receptors derive from a young woman with acute COVID-19.

This sequence joins TRBV29-1 and TRBJ2-1; 10 positions agree with TRBD1. V gave up 3 bases and J gave up 3 bases; unmatched junction bases: 2. The CDR3 consists of 14 residues. Germline lookup yields CDR1 SQVTM and CDR2 ANQGSEA. As DNA, the CDR3 is TGCAGCGTTGAGACAGGGGGCTTCTACAATGAGCAGTTCTTC. Translating gives CSVETGGFYNEQFF.

The chain recombines TRBV7-3 with TRBJ2-3; D might be TRBD2 (6 bases). The CDR3 sequence is 15 residues long. Germline V lookup: CDR1 SGHTA, CDR2 FQGTGA. V was cut by 5 bases and J by 0 bases, with 12 bases left in between. CDR3 DNA sequence: TGTGCCAGCAGCAGGGAGGTAACTAGCACAGATACGCAGTATTTT. Its protein product is CASSREVTSTDTQYF. Full variable domain (rest looked up from reference TRBV7-3 and TRBJ2-3): GAGVSQTPSNKVTEKGKYVELRCDPISGHTALYWYRQSLGQGPEFLIYFQGTGAADDSGLPNDRFFAVRPEGSVSTLKIQRTERGDSAVYLCASSREVTSTDTQYFGPGTRLTVL.

The chain employs TRBV6-5 and TRBJ1-5; the D is unclear. Germline V CDR1 and CDR2: MNHEY, SVGAGI. This CDR3 comprises 15 residues. Trimming took off 0 bases at V and 7 bases at J, with 13 bases between the two ends. The CDR3 sequence is CASSYSAGFGQPQHF. The DNA for the CDR3 is TGTGCCAGCAGTTACTCAGCTGGGTTCGGGCAGCCCCAGCATTTT.

This chain connects TRBV5-1 to TRBJ2-7, with 7 bases that match TRBD2. Losses at the gene ends were 1 base for V and 5 bases for J; bases not matched to a gene: 6. The CDR3 sequence is 14 residues long. Germline CDR1 is SGHRS and CDR2 is YFSETQ. The CDR3 reads CASSLNAGVNEQYF. Written as DNA, the CDR3 is TGCGCCAGCAGCTTGAACGCGGGAGTCAACGAGCAGTACTTC.

This chain links TRBV12-3 or TRBV12-4 with TRBJ2-1; D is possibly TRBD1 (6 bases). The V and J ends lost 7 bases and 7 bases respectively, with 14 bases between them. This CDR3 comprises 13 residues. CDR3 bases: TGTGCCAGCACCGTGCGTAGGGGGAATGAGCAGTTCTTC. This gives the protein CASTVRRGNEQFF.

CDR3 amino acids: CASSLGAGEREQYF. The CDR3 nucleotides read TGTGCCAGCAGCTTAGGGGCGGGAGAACGCGAGCAGTACTTC. The chain employs TRBV11-3 and TRBJ2-7; 7 nucleotides line up with TRBD2. V gave up 1 base and J gave up 6 bases; unmatched junction bases: 6. CDR3 length: 14 residues. CDR1 is SGHNT and CDR2 is YENEEA in the germline V gene.

The V call is TRBV25-1, the J call TRBJ2-7; D may be TRBD2 (7 bases). This CDR3 is 17 amino acids long. Per germline, CDR1 MGHDK and CDR2 SYGVNS. Trimming removed 3 bases at V and 6 bases at J, with 24 bases between. The CDR3 DNA follows: TGTGCCAGCAGTGAGGACAGTATGGCGGGGGTTTTATCCGAGCAGTACTTC. Amino acid sequence: CASSEDSMAGVLSEQYF.

The J gene is TRBJ1-1, the V gene TRBV6-6, with a possible D match to TRBD1 (5 bases). The ends were cut back, 5 bases at V and 4 bases at J, with 8 bases in the middle. The CDR3 loop spans 12 amino acids. Germline-derived CDR1 and CDR2 are MNHNY and SVGAGI (reference sequence). CDR3 nucleotides: TGTGCCAGCAGTCAAGGGGTCACTGAAGCTTTCTTT. It translates to CASSQGVTEAFF.

The table lists this clone with a count of one. The chain carries TRBV24-1 and TRBJ1-3; no reliable D call. The CDR3 is 16 amino acids. Germline assignment: CDR1 KGHDR and CDR2 SFDVKD. Trimming shortened V by 3 bases and J by 1 base, and 12 bases separated the two germline ends. CDR3 sequence: CATSDGQLDSGNTIYF. CDR3 sequence (DNA): TGTGCCACCAGTGATGGGCAACTTGATTCTGGAAACACCATATATTTT.

This clone occurred once. The rearrangement links TRBV27 to TRBJ2-7; 12 positions match TRBD2. Trimming at V came to 6 bases and at J to 4 bases, leaving 4 bases not matched to a gene. The CDR3 is 14 residues long. CDR1 is MNHEY, CDR2 SMNVEV, per germline (reference sequence). The CDR3 protein is CASSPTSGGYEQYF. The CDR3 bases are TGTGCCAGCAGCCCAACTAGCGGGGGGTACGAGCAGTACTTC.

J is TRBJ2-5 and V is TRBV7-2; D unclear. In germline, CDR1 is SGHTA, CDR2 FQGNSA. V was shortened by 7 bases and J by 2 bases, with 14 bases between the two germline ends. There are 14 residues in the CDR3. The CDR3 spells CASTLSWSQETQYF. In DNA form, the CDR3 reads TGTGCCAGCACTCTCTCGTGGAGTCAAGAGACCCAGTACTTC. Filled out from reference TRBV7-2 and TRBJ2-5, the complete variable domain reads GAGVSQSPSNKVTEKGKDVELRCDPISGHTALYWYRQSLGQGLEFLIYFQGNSAPDKSGLPSDRFSAERTGGSVSTLTIQRTQQEDSAVYLCASTLSWSQETQYFGPGTRLLVL.

The V and J genes are TRBV28 and TRBJ2-2; weak D call: TRBD2 (6 bases). V lost 3 bases and J lost 4, with 9 bases in between. This CDR3 contains 14 residues. Germline CDR1 reads MDHEN; CDR2 reads SYDVKM. The CDR3 region is CASSLDYLTGELFF. In DNA, the CDR3 is TGTGCCAGCAGTTTGGACTACCTCACCGGGGAGCTGTTTTTT.

This chain connects TRBV27 to TRBJ1-4, with 8 bases matching TRBD1. Germline loops: CDR1 MNHEY, CDR2 SMNVEV (reference sequence). The CDR3 length is 15 residues. The ends lost 4 bases at V and 0 bases at J; junction bases unmatched: 1. The CDR3 region has the DNA TGTGCCAGCAGTTCGGACAGGGCAACTAATGAAAAACTGTTTTTT. Its translation: CASSSDRATNEKLFF.

J is TRBJ2-1 and V is TRBV29-1; 7 bases line up with TRBD1. Germline CDR1 and CDR2: SQVTM and ANQGSEA. CDR3 length: 12 residues. Germline trimming cut 7 bases from V and 5 bases from J; bases unmatched to any gene: 5. The CDR3 DNA is TGCAGCGCAGGGGGAAATCACAATGAGCAGTTCTTC. It translates to CSAGGNHNEQFF.

The V call is TRBV4-3, the J call TRBJ2-1; 8 bases line up with TRBD2. CDR1 is LGHNA, CDR2 YSLEER, per germline. Trimming cost V 1 base and J 4 bases; bases outside gene matches: 6. This CDR3 is built from 16 residues. In nucleotides, the CDR3 is TGCGCCAGCAGCCAAGGGGTTAGCGGGGATTACAATGAGCAGTTCTTC. It specifies CASSQGVSGDYNEQFF.

This sequence joins TRBV6-1 and TRBJ1-2; TRBD1 aligns across 7 bases. Germline V CDR1 and CDR2: MNHNS, SASEGT. J was trimmed by 9 bases and V by 2 bases; bases with no gene match: 12. The CDR3 totals 15 residues. The CDR3 DNA sequence: TGTGCCAGCAGTGAACAGGGACAGCTCTCAAGACGCTACACCTTC. Its protein is CASSEQGQLSRRYTF.